Listed here are 27 T cell receptor beta chains from one sample, sequenced in a study of regulatory T cells in long-lasting Graves disease. Time point here: persistent/refractory GD, antithyroid drugs over 5 years with positive TRAb. Preparation of the TCR library used RNA extracted from PBMCs. To make TCR beta libraries, researchers used iRepertoire HTBI primers and Arm-PCR of CDR3 regions. TCRdb processed the multiplex PCR reads anew with MiXCR; each CDR3 protein has one entry. The profile shows 700,000 or so distinct CDR3 sequences, 30% of them singletons. The specimen was peripheral blood mononuclear cells (PBMCs), collected when the disease was refractory, from a patient treated with antithyroid drugs. The receptors here all came from a female donor with Graves disease.

J is TRBJ2-1 and V is TRBV20-1; TRBD2 aligns across 9 bases. Germline V gives CDR1 DFQATT, CDR2 SNEGSKA (reference sequence). Trimming took 6 bases from V and 1 from J; bases not matched to a gene: 10. The CDR3 has 16 amino acids. The CDR3 DNA sequence: TGCAGTGCGAAAGGAACCAGCGGGAGGTCCTACAATGAGCAGTTCTTC. Encoded protein: CSAKGTSGRSYNEQFF.

The rearrangement joins TRBV30 to TRBJ2-2; D is perhaps TRBD2 (5 bases). Germline lookup yields CDR1 GTSNPN and CDR2 SVGIG (reference sequence). The CDR3 runs to 14 residues. Trimming removed 1 base from V and 4 bases from J, with 10 bases in between. The CDR3 sequence is CAWSGGLVTGELFF. For the CDR3, the DNA is TGTGCCTGGAGTGGCGGGCTTGTCACCGGGGAGCTGTTTTTT.

This clonotype occurred a few times. J is TRBJ1-4 and V is TRBV14; possible D gene TRBD1, 6 bases. The ends were cut back, 2 bases at V and 8 bases at J, with 12 bases in the middle. The CDR3 length is 14 residues. The V gene's germline CDR1 is SGHDN and CDR2 FVKESK. The CDR3 region is CASSQKGGREKLFF. Here the CDR3 DNA reads TGTGCCAGCAGCCAAAAAGGGGGGCGCGAAAAACTGTTTTTT.

This clonotype came up a few times. This chain uses TRBV29-1 with TRBJ2-7; unclear D gene. CDR3 length: 16 amino acids. V was clipped by 2 bases and J by 3 bases, with 20 bases between them. Germline values: CDR1 SQVTM, CDR2 ANQGSEA. CDR3 amino acids: CSVERWVETAIYEQYF. The DNA for the CDR3 is TGCAGCGTTGAAAGGTGGGTCGAGACGGCTATCTACGAGCAGTACTTC.

The sample holds a few counts of this clonotype. This chain uses TRBV20-1 with TRBJ1-6; TRBD1 matches 8 bases. Germline CDR1 is DFQATT and CDR2 is SNEGSKA (reference sequence). Trimming removed 1 base from V and 7 bases from J; junction bases left unmatched: 9. This CDR3 contains 16 residues. The CDR3 bases are TGCAGTGCTAGAGCCGCCCAGGGGGCAGGGAATTCACCCCTCCACTTT. It translates to CSARAAQGAGNSPLHF.

This chain links TRBV28 with TRBJ1-1; unclear D gene. The CDR3 sequence is 15 residues long. V was cut by 8 bases and J by 5 bases, with 21 bases left in between. Germline CDR1 is MDHEN and CDR2 is SYDVKM. For the CDR3, the DNA is TGTGCCAGCCTCGCGCGGGTCGGTACCTCAACTGAAGCTTTCTTT. This encodes CASLARVGTSTEAFF. Full variable domain (remainder filled in from reference TRBV28 and TRBJ1-1): DVKVTQSSRYLVKRTGEKVFLECVQDMDHENMFWYRQDPGLGLRLIYFSYDVKMKEKGDIPEGYSVSREKKERFSLILESASTNQTSMYLCASLARVGTSTEAFFGQGTRLTVV.

J is TRBJ1-5 and V is TRBV19; D is possibly TRBD1 (6 bases). There are 16 residues in the CDR3. CDR1 LNHDA and CDR2 SQIVND come from the germline V gene (reference sequence). With 4 bases removed from V and 3 bases from J, the gap between germline ends came to 16 bases. DNA for the CDR3: TGTGCCAGTAGTAGGGTGGGGGCCGGCGCCAATCAGCCCCAGCATTTT. This translates into CASSRVGAGANQPQHF.

The chain recombines TRBV18 with TRBJ1-4; a possible D gene is TRBD1 (6 bases). V was cut by 0 bases and J by 8 bases, with 13 bases left in between. The CDR3 sequence is 15 residues long. Germline V gives CDR1 KGHSH, CDR2 LQKENI. The CDR3 is CASSPPDRQGEKLFF. The CDR3, as DNA: TGTGCCAGCTCACCACCGGACAGACAAGGCGAAAAACTGTTTTTT. The full variable domain, its missing parts supplied by reference TRBV18 and TRBJ1-4, is NAGVMQNPRHLVRRRGQEARLRCSPMKGHSHVYWYRQLPEEGLKFMVYLQKENIIDESGMPKERFSAEFPKEGPSILRIQQVVRGDSAAYFCASSPPDRQGEKLFFGSGTQLSVL.

V and J are TRBV19 and TRBJ1-1; D unclear. Germline CDR1 reads LNHDA; CDR2 reads SQIVND (reference sequence). This CDR3 has 14 residues. V lost 2 bases to trimming and J lost 1 base, with 8 bases between them. The CDR3 protein is CASSIKVGNTEAFF. CDR3 DNA sequence: TGTGCCAGTAGTATAAAGGTTGGGAACACTGAAGCTTTCTTT.

The chain carries TRBV7-8 and TRBJ1-1; D possibly corresponds to TRBD1 (5 bases). Per germline, CDR1 SGHVS and CDR2 FQNEAQ. This CDR3 comprises 11 residues. The V and J ends lost 6 bases and 7 bases respectively, with 9 bases between them. CDR3 region: CASSFGHEAFF. The CDR3, as DNA: TGTGCCAGCAGTTTCGGACATGAAGCTTTCTTT.

The chain couples TRBV10-3 to TRBJ1-5, with D perhaps matching TRBD1 (6 bases). Germline V lookup: CDR1 ENHRY, CDR2 SYGVKD. The CDR3 contains 15 residues. Deletions cut 5 bases from V and 6 bases from J, with 17 bases between. The CDR3 DNA reads as TGTGCCATCAGTAAAGAGGAGGGGGGATCTCAGCCCCAGCATTTT. It codes for CAISKEEGGSQPQHF.

This clonotype was detected many times. The chain is built from TRBV28 and TRBJ1-2; D might be TRBD1 (6 bases). This CDR3 is built from 15 residues. Germline V gene lookup returns CDR1 MDHEN and CDR2 SYDVKM. The V end was cut by 5 bases, the J end by 4 bases, with 17 bases between. CDR3 in DNA: TGTGCCAGCAGTAACATATTTACAGGGCTCTATGGCTACACCTTC. It specifies CASSNIFTGLYGYTF.

For this clonotype: Sequence at one end of the junction differs from germline and may be a read error. The genes are TRBV6-1 and TRBJ1-1, with D perhaps TRBD1 (5 bases). The length of the CDR3 is 15 residues. Germline V gene sequence: CDR1 MNHNS, CDR2 SASEGT. CDR3 amino acids: CASSPPGGMNTGAFF. CDR3 nucleotide sequence: TGTGCCAGCAGTCCCCCCGGGGGTATGAACACTGGAGCTTTCTTT.

This clonotype was seen more than once but under ten times. J is TRBJ1-1 and V is TRBV20-1, with D maybe TRBD1 (6 bases). CDR1 and CDR2 (germline): DFQATT, SNEGSKA (reference sequence). Trimming removed 5 bases from V and 5 bases from J, with 21 bases in between. This CDR3 is 15 amino acids long. CDR3 in DNA: TGCAGTGCTGGGACCAAATCAGGGGCGTGGACTGAAGCTTTCTTT. Protein sequence: CSAGTKSGAWTEAFF.

This sequence joins TRBV6-5 and TRBJ2-7; TRBD1 agrees at 7 bases. The CDR3 runs 19 residues. The J segment lost 2 bases and the V segment lost 0 bases, leaving 16 bases of the junction unmatched. Germline CDR1 and CDR2: MNHEY and SVGAGI. The CDR3 protein is CASSYSGTDFLRTTYEQYF. The DNA for the CDR3 is TGTGCCAGCAGTTACTCCGGGACAGATTTTCTCCGCACTACCTACGAGCAGTACTTC.

This clonotype was picked up a small number of times. This sequence joins TRBV11-3 and TRBJ1-3; 7 positions agree with TRBD1. J lost 0 bases, V lost 5 bases, and 4 bases had no gene match. This CDR3 is built from 15 residues. Per germline, CDR1 SGHNT and CDR2 YENEEA. The CDR3 bases are TGTGCCAGCAGCCCGACAGGGAACTCTGGAAACACCATATATTTT. Translating gives CASSPTGNSGNTIYF.

The table lists this clonotype with a few counts. The chain links TRBV28 to TRBJ1-4; D unresolved. CDR1 is MDHEN and CDR2 is SYDVKM in the germline V gene. CDR3 length equals 15 residues. Trimming cost V 3 bases and J 8 bases, with 16 bases left between them. This CDR3 reads CASSFLHPSGEKLFF. Here the CDR3 DNA reads TGTGCCAGCAGTTTCTTACATCCTTCGGGCGAAAAACTGTTTTTT.

This clonotype showed up many times. This chain links TRBV20-1 with TRBJ2-7; D is ambiguous. Germline CDR1 DFQATT, CDR2 SNEGSKA (reference sequence). V was trimmed by 2 bases and J by 3 bases, leaving 11 bases between them. This CDR3 region has 13 residues. CDR3 loop: CSARREGYYEQYF. CDR3 DNA: TGCAGTGCTAGAAGGGAAGGGTACTACGAGCAGTACTTC.

The chain recombines TRBV24-1 with TRBJ1-5, with 7 bases aligning to TRBD1. J lost 2 bases, V lost 4 bases, and 4 bases had no gene match. This CDR3 region has 15 residues. CDR1 and CDR2 (germline): KGHDR, SFDVKD. The DNA for the CDR3 is TGTGCCACCAGTGAGCCAGGGGGGGGCAATCAGCCCCAGCATTTT. Its translation is CATSEPGGGNQPQHF.

This clonotype turned up a few times. The chain uses TRBV28 and TRBJ1-5; tentatively, D is TRBD1 (5 bases). The CDR3 has 16 residues. V lost 5 bases and J 5 bases, leaving 19 bases between the germline ends. Germline CDR1 reads MDHEN; CDR2 reads SYDVKM. The CDR3 here is CASSVVTGVGDQPQHF. The CDR3 region has the DNA TGTGCCAGCAGTGTAGTAACGGGGGTTGGCGATCAGCCCCAGCATTTT.

The chain is built from TRBV20-1 and TRBJ1-1; perhaps TRBD1 as D (5 bases). Germline V gives CDR1 DFQATT, CDR2 SNEGSKA (reference sequence). The CDR3 is 13 amino acids. Trimming left V 6 bases short and J 0 bases short, with 11 bases between. CDR3 sequence: CSAVGGLNTEAFF. In DNA form, the CDR3 reads TGCAGTGCGGTCGGGGGGTTGAACACTGAAGCTTTCTTT.

This clonotype was found a few times. The rearrangement links TRBV7-3 to TRBJ1-6, with D unclear. The CDR3 length is 13 residues. The V end was cut by 3 bases, the J end by 7 bases, with 7 bases between. CDR1 and CDR2 from the germline V gene are SGHTA and FQGTGA. The CDR3 coding sequence is TGTGCCAGCAGCTTCTCAGAGAATTCACCCCTCCACTTT. Translating gives CASSFSENSPLHF.

The chain couples TRBV30 to TRBJ1-2; no firm D call. CDR1 GTSNPN and CDR2 SVGIG come from the germline V gene (reference sequence). V dropped 0 bases and J dropped 8 bases, with 10 bases sitting between them. The CDR3 spans 12 residues. CDR3 in amino acids: CAWSVLGRGYTF. In nucleotides, the CDR3 is TGTGCCTGGAGTGTACTTGGACGAGGCTACACCTTC. Full variable domain (rest looked up from reference TRBV30 and TRBJ1-2): SQTIHQWPATLVQPVGSPLSLECTVEGTSNPNLYWYRQAAGRGLQLLFYSVGIGQISSEVPQNLSASRPQDRQFILSSKKLLLSDSGFYLCAWSVLGRGYTFGSGTRLTVV.

The genes are TRBV27 and TRBJ2-7; weak D call: TRBD1 (6 bases). There are 11 residues in the CDR3. Germline V gene data show CDR1 as MNHEY and CDR2 as SMNVEV (reference sequence). V lost 5 bases to trimming and J lost 8 bases, with 10 bases between them. The CDR3 protein is CASSLGTKQYF. The CDR3 bases are TGTGCCAGCAGTCTCGGGACAAAGCAGTACTTC.

The chain has TRBV29-1 and TRBJ1-5; D is perhaps TRBD1 (6 bases). V was trimmed by 4 bases and J by 2 bases, leaving 12 bases between them. The length of the CDR3 is 14 residues. From germline, CDR1 is SQVTM and CDR2 ANQGSEA. The DNA of the CDR3 is TGCAGCGTTGGACCAGGGGAAGGCAATCAGCCCCAGCATTTT. Translation: CSVGPGEGNQPQHF.

This clonotype was counted ten times or more. The genes are TRBV2 and TRBJ1-4, with a weak D call TRBD1 (6 bases). Trimming stripped 7 bases from V and 6 bases from J, with 15 bases between. Germline V gives CDR1 SNHLY, CDR2 FYNNEI. The CDR3 totals 14 residues. CDR3 sequence (DNA): TGTGCCAGCACTGGCGGGGGCTGGGATGAAAAACTGTTTTTT. It is translated as CASTGGGWDEKLFF.

This chain uses TRBV5-5 with TRBJ1-1; no firm D call. Germline assignment: CDR1 SGHKS and CDR2 YYEKEE (reference sequence). The V and J ends lost 3 bases and 8 bases respectively, with 8 bases between them. There are 11 residues in the CDR3. The CDR3 protein is CASSYAKEAFF. The CDR3 nucleotides read TGTGCCAGCAGCTACGCGAAGGAAGCTTTCTTT.